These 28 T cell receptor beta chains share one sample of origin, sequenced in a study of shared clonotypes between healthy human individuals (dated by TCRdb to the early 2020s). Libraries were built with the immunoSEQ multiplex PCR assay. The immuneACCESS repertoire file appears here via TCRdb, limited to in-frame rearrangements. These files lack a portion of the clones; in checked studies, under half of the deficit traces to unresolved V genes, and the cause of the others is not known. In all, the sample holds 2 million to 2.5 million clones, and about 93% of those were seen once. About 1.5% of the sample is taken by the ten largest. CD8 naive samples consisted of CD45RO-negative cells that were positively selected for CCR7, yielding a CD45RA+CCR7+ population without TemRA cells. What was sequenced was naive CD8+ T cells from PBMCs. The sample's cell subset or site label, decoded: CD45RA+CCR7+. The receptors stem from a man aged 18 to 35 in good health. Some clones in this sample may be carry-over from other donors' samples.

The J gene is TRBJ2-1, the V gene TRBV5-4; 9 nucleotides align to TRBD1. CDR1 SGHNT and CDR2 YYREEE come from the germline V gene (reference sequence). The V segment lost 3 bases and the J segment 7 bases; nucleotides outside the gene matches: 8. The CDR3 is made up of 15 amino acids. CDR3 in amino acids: CASSYPGTGMNEQFF. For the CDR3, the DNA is TGTGCCAGCAGCTACCCCGGGACAGGGATGAATGAGCAGTTCTTC.

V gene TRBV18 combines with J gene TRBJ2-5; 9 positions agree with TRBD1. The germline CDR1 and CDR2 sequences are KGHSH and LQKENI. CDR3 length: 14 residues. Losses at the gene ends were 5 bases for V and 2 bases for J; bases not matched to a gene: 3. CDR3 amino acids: CASSWTGEQETQYF. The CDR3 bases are TGTGCCAGCTCATGGACAGGGGAACAAGAGACCCAGTACTTC.

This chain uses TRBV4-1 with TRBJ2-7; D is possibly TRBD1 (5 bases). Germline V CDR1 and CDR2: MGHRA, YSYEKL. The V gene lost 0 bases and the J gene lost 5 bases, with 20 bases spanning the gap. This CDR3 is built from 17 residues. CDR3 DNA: TGCGCCAGCAGCCAAGATCCCCTGGGCGTTGGACACAACGAGCAGTACTTC. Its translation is CASSQDPLGVGHNEQYF.

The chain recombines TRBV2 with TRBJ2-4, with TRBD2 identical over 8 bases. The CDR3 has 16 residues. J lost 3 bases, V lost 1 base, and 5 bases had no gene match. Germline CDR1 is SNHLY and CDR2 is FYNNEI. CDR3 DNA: TGTGCCAGCAGTGAAGGACTAGCGAGAAACAAAAACATTCAGTACTTC. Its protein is CASSEGLARNKNIQYF.

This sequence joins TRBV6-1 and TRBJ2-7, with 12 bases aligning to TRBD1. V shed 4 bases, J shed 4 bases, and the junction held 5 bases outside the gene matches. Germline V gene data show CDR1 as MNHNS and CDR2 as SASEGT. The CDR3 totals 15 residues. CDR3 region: CASSARDRGHYEQYF. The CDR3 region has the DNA TGTGCCAGCAGTGCCCGGGACAGGGGGCATTACGAGCAGTACTTC.

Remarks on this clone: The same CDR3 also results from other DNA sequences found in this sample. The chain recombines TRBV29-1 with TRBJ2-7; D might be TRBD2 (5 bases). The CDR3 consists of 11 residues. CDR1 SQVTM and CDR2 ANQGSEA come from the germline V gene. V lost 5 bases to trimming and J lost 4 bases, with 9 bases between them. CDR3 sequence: CSVRRSYEQYF. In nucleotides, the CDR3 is TGCAGCGTTCGGAGGAGTTACGAGCAGTACTTC.

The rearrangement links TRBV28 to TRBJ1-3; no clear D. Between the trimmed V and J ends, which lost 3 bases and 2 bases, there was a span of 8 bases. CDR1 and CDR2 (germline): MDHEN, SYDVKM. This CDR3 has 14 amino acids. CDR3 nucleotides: TGTGCCAGCAGTTTCCGCCTTACTGGAAACACCATATATTTT. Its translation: CASSFRLTGNTIYF.

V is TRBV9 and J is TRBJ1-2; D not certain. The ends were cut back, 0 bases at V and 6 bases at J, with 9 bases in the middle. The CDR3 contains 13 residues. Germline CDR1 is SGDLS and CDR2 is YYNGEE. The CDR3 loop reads CASSVVEGNGYTF. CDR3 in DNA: TGTGCCAGCAGCGTAGTCGAGGGAAATGGCTACACCTTC. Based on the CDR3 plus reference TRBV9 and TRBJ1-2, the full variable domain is DSGVTQTPKHLITATGQRVTLRCSPRSGDLSVYWYQQSLDQGLQFLIQYYNGEERAKGNILERFSAQQFPDLHSELNLSSLELGDSALYFCASSVVEGNGYTFGSGTRLTVV.

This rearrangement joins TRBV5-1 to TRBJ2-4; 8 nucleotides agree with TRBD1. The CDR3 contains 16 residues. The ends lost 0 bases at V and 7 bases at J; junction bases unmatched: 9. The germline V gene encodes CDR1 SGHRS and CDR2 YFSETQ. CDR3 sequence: CASSLDQGAGWNIQYF. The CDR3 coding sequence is TGCGCCAGCAGCTTGGACCAGGGGGCGGGGTGGAACATTCAGTACTTC.

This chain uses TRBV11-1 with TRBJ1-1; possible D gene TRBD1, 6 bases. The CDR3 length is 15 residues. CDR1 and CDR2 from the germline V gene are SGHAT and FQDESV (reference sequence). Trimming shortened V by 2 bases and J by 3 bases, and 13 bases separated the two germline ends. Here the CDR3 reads CASSLPRGGDTEAFF. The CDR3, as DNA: TGTGCCAGCAGCTTACCAAGGGGGGGGGACACTGAAGCTTTCTTT.

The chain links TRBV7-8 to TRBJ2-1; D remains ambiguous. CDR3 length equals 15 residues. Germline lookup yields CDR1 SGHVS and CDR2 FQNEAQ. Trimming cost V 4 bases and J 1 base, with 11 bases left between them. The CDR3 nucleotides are TGTGCCAGCAGCTACATGGCGGAATCCTACAATGAGCAGTTCTTC. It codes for CASSYMAESYNEQFF.

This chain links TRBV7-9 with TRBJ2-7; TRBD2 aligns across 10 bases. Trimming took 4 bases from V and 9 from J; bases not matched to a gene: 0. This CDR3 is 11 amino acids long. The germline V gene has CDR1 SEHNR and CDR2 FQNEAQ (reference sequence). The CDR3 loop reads CASSSSGRQYF. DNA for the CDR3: TGTGCCAGCAGCTCTAGCGGGAGGCAGTACTTC. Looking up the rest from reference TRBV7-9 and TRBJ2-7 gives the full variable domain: DTGVSQNPRHKITKRGQNVTFRCDPISEHNRLYWYRQTLGQGPEFLTYFQNEAQLEKSRLLSDRFSAERPKGSFSTLEIQRTEQGDSAMYLCASSSSGRQYFGPGTRLTVT.

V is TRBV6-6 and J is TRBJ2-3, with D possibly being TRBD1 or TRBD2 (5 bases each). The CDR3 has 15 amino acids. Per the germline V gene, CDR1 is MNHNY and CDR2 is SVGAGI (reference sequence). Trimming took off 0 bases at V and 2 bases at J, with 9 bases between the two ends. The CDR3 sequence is CASSYSGDPTDTQYF. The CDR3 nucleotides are TGTGCCAGCAGTTACTCGGGGGACCCCACAGATACGCAGTATTTT.

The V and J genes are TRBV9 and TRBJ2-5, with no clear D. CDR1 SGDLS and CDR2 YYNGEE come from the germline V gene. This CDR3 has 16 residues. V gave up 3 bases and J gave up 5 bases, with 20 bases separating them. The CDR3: CASSGGVAPAWETQYF. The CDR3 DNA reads TGTGCCAGCAGCGGTGGGGTGGCTCCAGCCTGGGAGACCCAGTACTTC. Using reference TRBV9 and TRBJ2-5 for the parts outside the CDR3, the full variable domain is DSGVTQTPKHLITATGQRVTLRCSPRSGDLSVYWYQQSLDQGLQFLIQYYNGEERAKGNILERFSAQQFPDLHSELNLSSLELGDSALYFCASSGGVAPAWETQYFGPGTRLLVL.

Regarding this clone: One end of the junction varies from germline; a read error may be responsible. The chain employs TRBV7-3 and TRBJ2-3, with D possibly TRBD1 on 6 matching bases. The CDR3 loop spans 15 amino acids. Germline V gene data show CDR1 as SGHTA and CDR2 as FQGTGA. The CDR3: CASSITHRTADTQYF. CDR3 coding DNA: TGTGCCAGCAGCATAACCCATCGGACAGCAGATACGCAGTATTTT.

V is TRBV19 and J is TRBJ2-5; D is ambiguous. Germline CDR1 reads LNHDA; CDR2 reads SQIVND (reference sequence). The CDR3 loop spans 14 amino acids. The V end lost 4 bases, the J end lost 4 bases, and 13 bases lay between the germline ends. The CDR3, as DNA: TGTGCCAGTAGTAAGGGCCGCCTTCCAGAGACCCAGTACTTC. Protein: CASSKGRLPETQYF. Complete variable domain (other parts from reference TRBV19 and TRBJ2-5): DGGITQSPKYLFRKEGQNVTLSCEQNLNHDAMYWYRQDPGQGLRLIYYSQIVNDFQKGDIAEGYSVSREKKESFPLTVTSAQKNPTAFYLCASSKGRLPETQYFGPGTRLLVL.

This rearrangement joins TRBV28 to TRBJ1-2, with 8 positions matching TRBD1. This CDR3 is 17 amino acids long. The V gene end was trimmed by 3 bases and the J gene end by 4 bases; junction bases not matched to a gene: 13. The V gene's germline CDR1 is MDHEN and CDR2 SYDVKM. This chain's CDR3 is CASSFWWAGGDGYGYTF. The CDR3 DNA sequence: TGTGCCAGCAGTTTTTGGTGGGCAGGGGGCGATGGCTATGGCTACACCTTC.

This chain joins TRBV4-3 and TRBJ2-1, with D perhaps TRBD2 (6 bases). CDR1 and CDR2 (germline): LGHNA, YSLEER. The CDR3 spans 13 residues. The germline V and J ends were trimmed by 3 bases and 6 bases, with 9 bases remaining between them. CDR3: CASSQGLRNEQFF. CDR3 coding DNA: TGCGCCAGCAGCCAGGGACTGCGCAATGAGCAGTTCTTC.

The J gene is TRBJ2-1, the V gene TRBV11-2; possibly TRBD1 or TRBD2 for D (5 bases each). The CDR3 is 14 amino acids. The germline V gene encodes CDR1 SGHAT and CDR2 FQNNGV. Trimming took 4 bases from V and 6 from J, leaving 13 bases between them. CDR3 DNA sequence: TGTGCCAGCAGCTCCCTTGGGGGTGCCAATGAGCAGTTCTTC. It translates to CASSSLGGANEQFF.

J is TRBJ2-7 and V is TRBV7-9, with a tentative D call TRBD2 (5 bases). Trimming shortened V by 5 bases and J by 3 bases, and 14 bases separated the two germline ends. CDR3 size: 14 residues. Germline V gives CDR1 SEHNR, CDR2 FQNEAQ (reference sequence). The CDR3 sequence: CASSPQAVVYEQYF. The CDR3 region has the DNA TGTGCCAGCAGCCCGCAAGCGGTGGTCTACGAGCAGTACTTC. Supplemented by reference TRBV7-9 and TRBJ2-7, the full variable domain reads DTGVSQNPRHKITKRGQNVTFRCDPISEHNRLYWYRQTLGQGPEFLTYFQNEAQLEKSRLLSDRFSAERPKGSFSTLEIQRTEQGDSAMYLCASSPQAVVYEQYFGPGTRLTVT.

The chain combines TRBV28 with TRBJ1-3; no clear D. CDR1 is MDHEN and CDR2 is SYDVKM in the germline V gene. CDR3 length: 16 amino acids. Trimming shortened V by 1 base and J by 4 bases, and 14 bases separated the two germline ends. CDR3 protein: CASSLSSRLTGNTIYF. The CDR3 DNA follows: TGTGCCAGCAGTTTATCTTCCAGGCTCACCGGAAACACCATATATTTT.

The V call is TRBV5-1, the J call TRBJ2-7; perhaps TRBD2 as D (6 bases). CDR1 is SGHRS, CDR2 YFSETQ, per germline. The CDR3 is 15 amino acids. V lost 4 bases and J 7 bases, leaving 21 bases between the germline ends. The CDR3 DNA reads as TGCGCCAGCAGCCCGCTGGACCTCCACGCGGGGGAGCAGTACTTC. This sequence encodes CASSPLDLHAGEQYF.

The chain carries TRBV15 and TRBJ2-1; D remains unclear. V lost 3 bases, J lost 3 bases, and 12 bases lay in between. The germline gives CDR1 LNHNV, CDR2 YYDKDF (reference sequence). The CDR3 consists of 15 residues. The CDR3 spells CATSRARLNYNEQFF. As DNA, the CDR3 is TGTGCCACCAGCAGGGCCAGGCTTAACTACAATGAGCAGTTCTTC.

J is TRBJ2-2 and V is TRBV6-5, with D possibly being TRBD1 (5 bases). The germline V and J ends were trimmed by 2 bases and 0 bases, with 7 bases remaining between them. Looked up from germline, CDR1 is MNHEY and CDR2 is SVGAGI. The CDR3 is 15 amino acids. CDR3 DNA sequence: TGTGCCAGCAGTTACGGACACTCGAACACCGGGGAGCTGTTTTTT. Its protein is CASSYGHSNTGELFF.

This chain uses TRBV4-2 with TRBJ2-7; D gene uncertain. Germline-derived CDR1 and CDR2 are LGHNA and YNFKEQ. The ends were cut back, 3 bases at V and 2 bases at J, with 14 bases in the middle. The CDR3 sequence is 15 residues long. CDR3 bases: TGTGCCAGCAGCCAGGGTCTGGAGACCCCCTACGAGCAGTACTTC. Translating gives CASSQGLETPYEQYF.

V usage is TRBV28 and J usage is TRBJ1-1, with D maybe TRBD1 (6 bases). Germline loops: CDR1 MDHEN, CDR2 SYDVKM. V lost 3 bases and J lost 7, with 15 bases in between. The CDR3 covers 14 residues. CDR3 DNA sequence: TGTGCCAGCAGTTTTGGCTCAGGGGCTATTGAAGCTTTCTTT. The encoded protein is CASSFGSGAIEAFF.

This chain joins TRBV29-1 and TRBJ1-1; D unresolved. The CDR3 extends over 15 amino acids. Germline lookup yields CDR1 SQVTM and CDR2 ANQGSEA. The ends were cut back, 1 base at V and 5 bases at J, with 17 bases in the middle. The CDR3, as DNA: TGCAGCGTTGAAGGGGAACGGCCTGGAGGGACTGAAGCTTTCTTT. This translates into CSVEGERPGGTEAFF. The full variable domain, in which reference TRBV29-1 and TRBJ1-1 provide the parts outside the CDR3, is SAVISQKPSRDICQRGTSLTIQCQVDSQVTMMFWYRQQPGQSLTLIATANQGSEATYESGFVIDKFPISRPNLTFSTLTVSNMSPEDSSIYLCSVEGERPGGTEAFFGQGTRLTVV.

The CDR3, as DNA: TGTGCCAGCAGTTTCTGGAAACCGGGACCCAATAAGCGGGAGCAGTACTTC. Amino acid sequence: CASSFWKPGPNKREQYF. The rearrangement uses TRBV28 and TRBJ2-7, with D perhaps being TRBD1 or TRBD2 (5 bases each). Germline V lookup: CDR1 MDHEN, CDR2 SYDVKM. This CDR3 is 17 amino acids long. Deletions cut 3 bases from V and 7 bases from J, with 25 bases between.